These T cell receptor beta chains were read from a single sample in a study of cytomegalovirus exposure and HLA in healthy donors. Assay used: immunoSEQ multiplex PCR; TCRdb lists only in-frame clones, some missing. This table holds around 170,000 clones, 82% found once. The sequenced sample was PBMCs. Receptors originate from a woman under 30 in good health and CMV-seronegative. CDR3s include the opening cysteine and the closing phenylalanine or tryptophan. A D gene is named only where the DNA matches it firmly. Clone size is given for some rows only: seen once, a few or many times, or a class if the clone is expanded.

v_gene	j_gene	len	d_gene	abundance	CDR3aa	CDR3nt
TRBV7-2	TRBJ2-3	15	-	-	CASSLAGGFTDTQYF	TGTGCCAGCAGCTTAGCAGGCGGCTTCACAGATACGCAGTATTTT
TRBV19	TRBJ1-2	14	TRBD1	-	CASSIITGEDGYTF	TGTGCCAGTAGTATTATAACAGGGGAGGATGGCTACACCTTC
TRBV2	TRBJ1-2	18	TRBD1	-	CASNKQGALSFAGYGYTF	TGTGCCAGCAATAAACAGGGGGCGCTCTCTTTTGCCGGCTATGGCTACACCTTC
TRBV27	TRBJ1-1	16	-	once	CASSLSFPQGNTEAFF	TGTGCCAGCAGTTTATCCTTTCCACAGGGGAACACTGAAGCTTTCTTT
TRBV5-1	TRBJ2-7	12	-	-	CASGTGYYEQYF	TGCGCCAGCGGTACAGGGTACTACGAGCAGTACTTC
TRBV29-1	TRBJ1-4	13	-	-	CSVEWGPDEKLFF	TGCAGCGTTGAATGGGGGCCTGACGAAAAACTGTTTTTT
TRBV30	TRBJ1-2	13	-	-	CAWSTGITYGYTF	TGTGCCTGGAGTACAGGGATCACCTATGGCTACACCTTC
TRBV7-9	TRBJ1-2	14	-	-	CASSLALAVDGYTF	TGTGCCAGCAGCTTAGCGTTAGCAGTAGATGGCTACACCTTC
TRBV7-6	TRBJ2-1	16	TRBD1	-	CASSSRTGAIYNEQFF	TGTGCCAGCAGCTCACGGACAGGGGCCATCTACAATGAGCAGTTCTTC
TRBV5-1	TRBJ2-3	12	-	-	CASSFAGDTQYF	TGCGCCAGCAGCTTCGCGGGGGATACGCAGTATTTT
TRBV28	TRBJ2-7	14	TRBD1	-	CASSPGTGDYEQYF	TGTGCCAGCAGTCCCGGGACAGGAGACTACGAGCAGTACTTC
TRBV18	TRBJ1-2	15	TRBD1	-	CASSPPHRGEDGYTF	TGTGCCAGCTCACCACCCCACAGGGGGGAAGATGGCTACACCTTC
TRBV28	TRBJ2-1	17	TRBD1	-	CASSFESGGPPLEEQFF	TGTGCCAGCAGTTTTGAGTCAGGGGGCCCCCCCCTAGAGGAGCAGTTCTTC
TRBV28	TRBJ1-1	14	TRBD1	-	CASSPWTGRTEAFF	TGTGCCAGCAGCCCTTGGACAGGGCGAACTGAAGCTTTCTTT
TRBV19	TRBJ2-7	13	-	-	CASRQAPSYEQYF	TGTGCCAGTAGACAGGCACCCTCCTACGAGCAGTACTTC
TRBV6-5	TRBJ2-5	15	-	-	CASSPRMTDQETQYF	TGTGCCAGCAGTCCCAGGATGACAGACCAAGAGACCCAGTACTTC
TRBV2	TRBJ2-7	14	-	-	CASSQQGSGVEQYF	TGTGCCAGCAGTCAACAGGGCTCTGGGGTCGAGCAGTACTTC
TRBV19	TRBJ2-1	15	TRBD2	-	CASSPQRGSYNEQFF	TGTGCCAGTAGTCCCCAGCGGGGCTCCTACAATGAGCAGTTCTTC